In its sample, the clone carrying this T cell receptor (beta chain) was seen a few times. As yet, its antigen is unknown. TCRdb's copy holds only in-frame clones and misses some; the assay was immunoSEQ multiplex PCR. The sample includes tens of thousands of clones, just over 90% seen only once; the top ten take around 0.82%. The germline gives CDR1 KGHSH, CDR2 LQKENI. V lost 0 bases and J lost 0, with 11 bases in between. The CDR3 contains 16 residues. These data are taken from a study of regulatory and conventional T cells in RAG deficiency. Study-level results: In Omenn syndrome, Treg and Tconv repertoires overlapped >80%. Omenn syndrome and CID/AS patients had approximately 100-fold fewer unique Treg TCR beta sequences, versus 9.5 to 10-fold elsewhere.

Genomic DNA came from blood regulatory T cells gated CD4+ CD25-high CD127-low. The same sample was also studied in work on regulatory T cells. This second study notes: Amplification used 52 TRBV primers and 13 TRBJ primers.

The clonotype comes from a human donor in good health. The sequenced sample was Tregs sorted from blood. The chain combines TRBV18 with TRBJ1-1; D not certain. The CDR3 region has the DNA TGTGCCAGCTCACCACCAGGCAGCCCAGTGAACACTGAAGCTTTCTTT. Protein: CASSPPGSPVNTEAFF.